This T cell receptor beta chain emerged from a study of cytomegalovirus exposure and HLA in healthy donors. Points from the study as a whole: CMV serostatus was the only recorded immune exposure for donors. Listed as cytomegalovirus-associated were over 150 TCR beta chains. Later genetic work tied a missense DCLRE1C variant to beta-chain V and J trimming.

Concerning this clone: Its antigen is unknown.

Trimming left V 0 bases short and J 4 bases short, with 15 bases between. Per germline, CDR1 SGHTA and CDR2 FQGTGA. CDR3 size: 16 residues. The PCR used 60 Vbeta and 13 Jbeta primers. Measured with immunoSEQ multiplex PCR; TCRdb has only the in-frame clones, and not every one. The table records roughly 200,000 clones, 70% to 85% of them present only once. This sequence originates from a woman in her thirties or forties in good health and CMV-seronegative. Sequenced material: PBMCs. This rearrangement joins TRBV7-3 to TRBJ1-1; a possible D gene is TRBD1 (6 bases). CDR3 DNA sequence: TGTGCCAGCAGCTTAACGTCGGGACATAGGGCCACTGAAGCTTTCTTT. Encoded protein: CASSLTSGHRATEAFF.